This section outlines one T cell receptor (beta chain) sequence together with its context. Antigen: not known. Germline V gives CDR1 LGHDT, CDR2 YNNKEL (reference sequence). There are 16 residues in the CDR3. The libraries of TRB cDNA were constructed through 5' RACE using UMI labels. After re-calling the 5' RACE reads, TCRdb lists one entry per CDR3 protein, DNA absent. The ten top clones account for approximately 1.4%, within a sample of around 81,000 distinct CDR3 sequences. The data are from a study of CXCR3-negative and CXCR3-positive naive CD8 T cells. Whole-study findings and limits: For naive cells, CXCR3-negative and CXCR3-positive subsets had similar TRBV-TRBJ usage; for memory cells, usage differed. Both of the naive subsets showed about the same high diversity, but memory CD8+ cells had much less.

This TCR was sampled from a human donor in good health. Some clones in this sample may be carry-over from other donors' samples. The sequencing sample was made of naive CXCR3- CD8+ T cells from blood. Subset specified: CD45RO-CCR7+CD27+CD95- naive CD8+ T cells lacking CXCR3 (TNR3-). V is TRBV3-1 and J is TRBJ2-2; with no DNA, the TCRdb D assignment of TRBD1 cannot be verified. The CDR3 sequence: CASSTRDRENTGELFF.